This T cell receptor (beta chain) was recovered during a study of blood T cell repertoires in COVID-19 (dated by TCRdb to the early 2020s). With regard to the full study: Samples from collaborators originated in the United States, Italy and Spain and spanned both the acute and convalescent phases of COVID-19. Deeply sampled blood TCRbeta repertoires from subjects exposed to, actively infected with, or recovered from COVID-19 were included in the dataset. Sample metadata almost always included a de-identified subject ID, COVID-19 status, age in years and sex. The prospective study material was composed of cDNA or gDNA derived from T cells, B-cell-depleted T cells, or PBMCs. The repertoires were released in a freely available public database meant as a resource for research on the immune response to SARS-CoV-2. Samples were obtained from the ongoing ImmuneRACE study (first 160 participants) and from 1,000 to 1,500 subjects provided by 6 global collaborators. Where available, HLA class I and class II types were taken from metadata supplied by the sample provider and were not determined by assay-based typing.

One collaborating source in Seattle enrolled patients during active infection and followed them longitudinally through the course of disease. Collaborating institutions collected whole blood in K2EDTA tubes following their own protocols. For TCRbeta analysis, collaborators shipped samples as frozen whole blood, isolated PBMCs, or DNA extracted from either of those sample types. Broader findings and caveats from the paper: Clinical and demographic metadata were provided uncurated, with the amount varying by source and participant.

The immunoSEQ Assay, a bias-controlled multiplex PCR, was used to amplify TCRbeta CDR3 regions from genomic DNA. The study's own analysis went as follows. The number of nucleated cells in each sample was estimated by amplification of reference gene primers within the assay. To quantify the absolute abundance of each unique TCRbeta CDR3 rearrangement, sequence reads were collapsed and filtered. For each sample, productive Simpson clonality was calculated as the square root of Simpson's diversity index over productive rearrangements. In TCRdb, the immuneACCESS table is reduced to in-frame sequences with V and J assigned. These tables do not hold every clone; where another copy was compared, an unresolved V gene accounts for under half, and the others remain unexplained. The V and J calls and clone size are taken from that table; D and trimming were inferred from the DNA. The sample contains some 270,000 clones, about 80% of them found a single time. Around 16% of the sample comes from the top ten.

In its sample, this clone was seen a few times. It lacks a known antigen. Base-call qualities are not available, and no considerably larger clone is one nucleotide away. Trimmed from V: 4 bases; trimmed from J: 0 bases; junction bases lacking a gene match: 13. Per the germline V gene, SGHRS is the CDR1 and YFSETQ is the CDR2. The cysteine opens and the phenylalanine closes a CDR3 of 18 amino acids. Only the CDR3 portion is preserved as DNA: 54 bases, with reading frame beginning at the first base. This TCR was sampled from a person aged 65-85 years with COVID-19, enrolled during active disease. This chain joins TRBV5-1 to TRBJ1-3; 7 nucleotides in the junction match TRBD1. Specimen: peripheral blood. The CDR3 region: CASSVSGQDLSSGNTIYF. In nucleotide form, the sequence is TGCGCCAGCAGCGTGTCTGGACAGGACCTAAGCTCTGGAAACACCATATATTTT. The CDR3 plus the reference TRBV5-1 and TRBJ1-3 genes for the other parts give the full variable domain: KAGVTQTPRYLIKTRGQQVTLSCSPISGHRSVSWYQQTPGQGLQFLFEYFSETQRNKGNFPGRFSGRQFSNSRSEMNVSTLELGDSALYLCASSVSGQDLSSGNTIYFGEGSWLTVV.